A single sample is the source of the 2 T cell receptor beta chains below, sequenced in a study of T cell repertoires in cytomegalovirus infection. Their antigens are not known. TCRdb passed the reads through MiXCR, listing each CDR3 protein once. The sample includes some 270,000 distinct CDR3 sequences, roughly a fifth seen only once; the top ten take around 20%. The sample in question was cultured PBMCs, obtained from culture after CMV antigen stimulation. Receptors originate from a human donor in good health (CMV status not recorded). Some clones in this sample may be carry-over from other donors' samples.

The chain couples TRBV5-6 to TRBJ2-3; D perhaps matches TRBD2 (6 bases). This CDR3 is 15 amino acids long. Per germline, CDR1 SGHDT and CDR2 YYEEEE. Trimming pared 4 bases from V and 2 bases from J, leaving 14 bases between. This chain's CDR3 is CASSLVGRDTDTQYF. The CDR3 region has the DNA TGTGCCAGCAGCCTGGTGGGGCGGGACACAGATACGCAGTATTTT.

This clonotype was seen a handful of times. CDR3 nucleotide sequence: TGCGCCAGCAGCCAACCTCCTGGCGGGAACCAAGAGACCCAGTACTTC. Translated, it gives CASSQPPGGNQETQYF. The chain uses TRBV4-1 and TRBJ2-5; maybe TRBD2 (6 bases). CDR1 is MGHRA, CDR2 YSYEKL, per germline. The germline V and J ends were trimmed by 2 bases and 0 bases, with 13 bases remaining between them. The CDR3 length is 16 residues.